Following are 14 T cell receptor beta chains from one sample sequenced in a study of blood T cell repertoires in COVID-19. Measured with immunoSEQ multiplex PCR; TCRdb has only the in-frame clones, and not every one. Of 110,000 or so clones listed, roughly 80% are singletons. The sample taken for sequencing was peripheral blood. Receptors were obtained from a woman older than 75 with acute or convalescent COVID-19.

This clone was counted only a few times. V is TRBV11-2 and J is TRBJ1-5, with 7 bases aligning to TRBD1. CDR1 SGHAT and CDR2 FQNNGV come from the germline V gene. CDR3 size: 15 residues. J lost 2 bases, V lost 2 bases, and 3 bases had no gene match. Here the CDR3 reads CASSLNRGGNQPQHF. CDR3 bases: TGTGCCAGCAGCTTAAACAGGGGTGGCAATCAGCCCCAGCATTTT.

The chain employs TRBV3-1 (or the pseudogene TRBV3-2) and TRBJ2-2; possible D gene TRBD1, 5 bases. The V end lost 4 bases, the J end lost 1 base, and 7 bases lay between the germline ends. Germline V gene lookup returns CDR1 LGHDT and CDR2 YNNKEL (reference sequence). The CDR3 length is 14 residues. DNA for the CDR3: TGTGCCAGCAGCCGCGACAGGAACACCGGGGAGCTGTTTTTT. It is translated as CASSRDRNTGELFF.

The chain employs TRBV6-5 and TRBJ1-2; TRBD1 might be the D (5 bases). Germline V gene sequence: CDR1 MNHEY, CDR2 SVGAGI. The CDR3 has 13 amino acids. V gave up 6 bases and J gave up 5 bases, with 13 bases separating them. The chain's CDR3 is CASSQGSGYGYTF. The CDR3 bases are TGTGCCAGCAGCCAGGGTAGCGGGTATGGCTACACCTTC.

This sequence joins TRBV11-2 and TRBJ2-5; possible D gene TRBD2, 6 bases. The ends were cut back, 5 bases at V and 5 bases at J, with 15 bases in the middle. The CDR3 is 14 residues long. CDR1 and CDR2 (germline): SGHAT, FQNNGV. CDR3 protein: CASSRGSPRETQYF. The CDR3 DNA reads as TGTGCCAGCAGCCGGGGGTCGCCCAGGGAGACCCAGTACTTC. Filled out from reference TRBV11-2 and TRBJ2-5, the complete variable domain reads EAGVAQSPRYKIIEKRQSVAFWCNPISGHATLYWYQQILGQGPKLLIQFQNNGVVDDSQLPKDRFSAERLKGVDSTLKIQPAKLEDSAVYLCASSRGSPRETQYFGPGTRLLVL.

There are a few counts of this clone. The chain employs TRBV28 and TRBJ1-6; weak D call: TRBD1 (6 bases). Germline assignment: CDR1 MDHEN and CDR2 SYDVKM. The CDR3 is 17 amino acids. The V end was cut by 3 bases, the J end by 8 bases, with 20 bases between. DNA of the CDR3: TGTGCCAGCAGTTTTATAGTGCAGGGGTGGAATGATTCACCCCTCCACTTT. Translation: CASSFIVQGWNDSPLHF.

This chain's CDR3 is CASSLSSGAYNEQFF. CDR3 bases: TGTGCCAGCAGTTTATCTAGCGGGGCCTACAATGAGCAGTTCTTC. V is TRBV27 and J is TRBJ2-1, with 8 bases fitting TRBD2. The CDR3 runs to 15 residues. Trimming at V came to 0 bases and at J to 2 bases, leaving 0 bases not matched to a gene. Germline lookup yields CDR1 MNHEY and CDR2 SMNVEV (reference sequence).

This clone was picked up a small number of times. The V call is TRBV10-3, the J call TRBJ1-1; 7 nucleotides match TRBD1. The ends lost 5 bases at V and 1 base at J; junction bases unmatched: 4. CDR3 length: 14 amino acids. The germline CDR1 and CDR2 sequences are ENHRY and SYGVKD. The CDR3 here is CAISPQGRNTEAFF. The CDR3 region has the DNA TGTGCCATCAGTCCACAGGGGAGGAACACTGAAGCTTTCTTT.

V and J are TRBV30 and TRBJ1-5; 10 nucleotides match TRBD1. The CDR3 has 16 amino acids. V lost 2 bases to trimming and J lost 2 bases; unmatched junction nucleotides: 6. The germline gives CDR1 GTSNPN, CDR2 SVGIG (reference sequence). CDR3 residues: CAWSPPGTGGNQPQHF. The CDR3 DNA follows: TGTGCCTGGAGTCCCCCCGGGACAGGGGGCAATCAGCCCCAGCATTTT. The complete variable domain, with remaining parts taken from reference TRBV30 and TRBJ1-5, reads SQTIHQWPATLVQPVGSPLSLECTVEGTSNPNLYWYRQAAGRGLQLLFYSVGIGQISSEVPQNLSASRPQDRQFILSSKKLLLSDSGFYLCAWSPPGTGGNQPQHFGDGTRLSIL.

This chain links TRBV13 with TRBJ2-3, with 10 bases aligning to TRBD2. Germline V gene lookup returns CDR1 PRHDT and CDR2 FYEKMQ (reference sequence). The V and J ends lost 0 bases and 3 bases, in that order; junction bases with no gene match: 0. The CDR3 consists of 15 residues. The CDR3, as DNA: TGTGCCAGCAGCTTAGGACTAGCGGGAACAGATACGCAGTATTTT. It encodes CASSLGLAGTDTQYF.

Turning to this clone: The conserved phenylalanine or tryptophan is not found at the CDR3 terminus, so this likely reflects a read error. It is unclear where the CDR3 begins or ends on the DNA, so no DNA is shown, and the CDR3 is as TCRdb lists it. The chain links TRBV20-1 to TRBJ2-7; TRBD2 is taken as the D call from the table, unchecked against the DNA. The CDR3 extends over 11 residues, inclusive of both ends. Per germline, CDR1 DFQATT and CDR2 SNEGSKA (reference sequence). CDR3 in amino acids: CSAGLTPGPTN.

V usage is TRBV9 and J usage is TRBJ2-1, with TRBD2 identical over 10 bases. Germline trimming cut 4 bases from V and 0 bases from J; bases unmatched to any gene: 4. Germline assignment: CDR1 SGDLS and CDR2 YYNGEE. CDR3 length equals 16 residues. CDR3 residues: CASSFIAGGSYNEQFF. Written as DNA, the CDR3 is TGTGCCAGCAGCTTTATAGCGGGGGGCTCCTACAATGAGCAGTTCTTC.

The chain combines TRBV5-1 with TRBJ2-3; D is uncertain. CDR3 length: 13 amino acids. CDR1 is SGHRS, CDR2 YFSETQ, per germline. V lost 5 bases to trimming and J lost 7 bases, with 14 bases between them. Here the CDR3 DNA reads TGCGCCAGCAGGGTTGCGGAGTCACATACGCAGTATTTT. Protein product: CASRVAESHTQYF.

V gene TRBV11-2 combines with J gene TRBJ1-2; possibly TRBD1 for D (5 bases). The CDR3 length is 13 residues. Trimming removed 5 bases at V and 7 bases at J, with 14 bases between. Germline loops: CDR1 SGHAT, CDR2 FQNNGV. The CDR3 protein is CASSPQAESGYTF. The CDR3 nucleotides read TGTGCCAGCAGCCCACAGGCTGAGAGTGGCTACACCTTC. Full variable domain (rest looked up from reference TRBV11-2 and TRBJ1-2): EAGVAQSPRYKIIEKRQSVAFWCNPISGHATLYWYQQILGQGPKLLIQFQNNGVVDDSQLPKDRFSAERLKGVDSTLKIQPAKLEDSAVYLCASSPQAESGYTFGSGTRLTVV.

The gene calls are TRBV7-9 and TRBJ2-2; D remains ambiguous. This CDR3 has 13 amino acids. The V gene lost 2 bases and the J gene lost 6 bases, with 7 bases spanning the gap. Per the germline V gene, CDR1 is SEHNR and CDR2 is FQNEAQ (reference sequence). CDR3 region: CASSLNIAGELFF. In nucleotides, the CDR3 is TGTGCCAGCAGCTTAAATATCGCCGGGGAGCTGTTTTTT.